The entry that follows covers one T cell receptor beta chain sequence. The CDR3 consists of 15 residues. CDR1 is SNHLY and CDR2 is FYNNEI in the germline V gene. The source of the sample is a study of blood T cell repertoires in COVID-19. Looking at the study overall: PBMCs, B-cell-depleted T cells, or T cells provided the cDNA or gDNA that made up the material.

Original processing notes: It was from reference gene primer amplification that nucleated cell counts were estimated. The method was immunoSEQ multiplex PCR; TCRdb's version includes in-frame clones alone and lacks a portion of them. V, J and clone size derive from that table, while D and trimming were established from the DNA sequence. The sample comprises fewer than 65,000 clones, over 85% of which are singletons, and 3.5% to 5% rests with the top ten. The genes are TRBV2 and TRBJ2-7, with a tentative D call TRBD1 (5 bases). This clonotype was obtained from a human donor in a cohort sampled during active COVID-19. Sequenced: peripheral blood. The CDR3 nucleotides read TGTGCCAGCAGGGAAGCCCTACAGGCTTCCTACGAGCAGTACGTC. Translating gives CASREALQASYEQYV.